The clone carrying this TCR beta chain came up a few times. These data are taken from a study of identical twins. A universal primer site was added by template switching, and unique molecular identifiers were carried by the cDNA. One entry per CDR3 protein results from TCRdb running MiXCR on the 5' RACE reads. The sample yields more than 1.5 million distinct CDR3 sequences, less than 35% seen once. Germline V gene lookup returns CDR1 SGHDT and CDR2 YYEEEE. With V trimmed by 4 bases and J by 0 bases, 17 bases remained unmatched. The CDR3 consists of 19 residues. Sequenced material: cord blood. This TCR was recovered from a newborn girl in good health. This sequence joins TRBV5-6 and TRBJ1-2; TRBD1 matches 8 bases. CDR3 protein: CASSATSGGEGATNYGYTF. The CDR3 DNA sequence: TGTGCCAGCAGCGCCACTTCAGGGGGCGAGGGGGCGACTAACTATGGCTACACCTTC.